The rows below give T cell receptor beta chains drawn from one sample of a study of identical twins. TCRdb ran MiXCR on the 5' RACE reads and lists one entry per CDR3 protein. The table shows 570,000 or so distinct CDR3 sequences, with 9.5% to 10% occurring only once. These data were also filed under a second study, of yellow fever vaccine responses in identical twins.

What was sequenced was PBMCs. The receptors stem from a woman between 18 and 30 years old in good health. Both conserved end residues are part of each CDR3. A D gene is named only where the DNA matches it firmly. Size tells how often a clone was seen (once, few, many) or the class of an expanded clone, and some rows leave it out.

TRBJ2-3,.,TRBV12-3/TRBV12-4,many,CASRAPRQITDTQYF,TGTGCCAGCAGGGCCCCGAGACAGATCACAGATACGCAGTATTTT
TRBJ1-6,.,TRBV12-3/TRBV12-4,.,CASSFRGRGSPLHF,TGTGCCAGCAGTTTTCGCGGCAGGGGTTCACCCCTCCACTTT
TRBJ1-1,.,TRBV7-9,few,CASSASDGLNTEAFF,TGTGCCAGCAGCGCCTCGGACGGCTTGAACACTGAAGCTTTCTTT
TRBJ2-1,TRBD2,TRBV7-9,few,CASKGLAGLGNEQFF,TGTGCCAGCAAAGGACTAGCAGGTCTTGGTAATGAGCAGTTCTTC
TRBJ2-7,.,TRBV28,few,CASSTGSVSYEQYF,TGTGCCAGCAGTACCGGCTCGGTCTCCTACGAGCAGTACTTC
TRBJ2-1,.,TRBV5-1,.,CASSLEAARNEQFF,TGCGCCAGCAGCTTGGAAGCAGCGCGCAATGAGCAGTTCTTC
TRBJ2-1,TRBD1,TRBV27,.,CASSLASGTGMYNEQFF,TGTGCCAGCAGTTTAGCTTCTGGGACAGGGATGTACAATGAGCAGTTCTTC
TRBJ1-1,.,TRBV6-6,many,CASLGGRMAFF,TGTGCCAGCCTTGGGGGGCGCATGGCTTTCTTT
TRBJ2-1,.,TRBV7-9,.,CASSLLQGIGEQFF,TGTGCCAGCAGCTTATTGCAGGGGATTGGTGAGCAGTTCTTC
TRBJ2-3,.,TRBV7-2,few,CASSLQGSHTDTQYF,TGTGCCAGCAGCCTGCAAGGGTCCCACACAGATACGCAGTATTTT
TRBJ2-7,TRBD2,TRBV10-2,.,CASTSGRANRSHYEQYF,TGCGCCAGCACGAGCGGGAGGGCCAATCGGAGCCACTACGAGCAGTACTTC
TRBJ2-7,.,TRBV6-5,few,CASSPTSWGEQYF,TGTGCCAGCAGCCCCACCTCTTGGGGCGAGCAGTACTTC
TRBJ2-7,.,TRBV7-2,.,CASSLARRTVSYEQYF,TGTGCCAGCAGCTTAGCGAGGAGGACAGTCTCCTACGAGCAGTACTTC
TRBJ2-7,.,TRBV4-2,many,CASSQDLGSYEQYF,TGTGCCAGCAGCCAAGATCTAGGTTCCTACGAGCAGTACTTC
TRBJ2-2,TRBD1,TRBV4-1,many,CASSPRTGANTGELFF,TGCGCCAGCAGCCCACGGACAGGCGCGAACACCGGGGAGCTGTTTTTT
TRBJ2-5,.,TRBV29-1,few,CSVEGLGGLETQYF,TGCAGCGTTGAAGGTTTAGGAGGGTTGGAGACCCAGTACTTC
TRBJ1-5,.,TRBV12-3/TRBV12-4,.,CASSLEGRNNQPQHF,TGTGCCAGCAGTTTGGAGGGCAGAAACAATCAGCCCCAGCATTTT
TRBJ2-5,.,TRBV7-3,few,CASSLGAEGTQYF,TGTGCCAGCAGCTTAGGGGCAGAGGGGACCCAGTACTTC
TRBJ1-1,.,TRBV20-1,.,CSVTRVRGKENTEAFF,TGCAGTGTTACGAGGGTCAGGGGAAAAGAGAACACTGAAGCTTTCTTT
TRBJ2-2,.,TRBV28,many,CASSLWNTGELFF,TGTGCCAGCAGTTTATGGAACACCGGGGAGCTGTTTTTT
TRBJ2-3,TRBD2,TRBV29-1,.,CSVEGGGGADTQYF,TGCAGCGTTGAAGGTGGCGGGGGGGCAGATACGCAGTATTTT
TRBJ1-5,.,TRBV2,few,CASSEYGYSNQPQHF,TGTGCCAGCAGTGAATACGGTTATAGCAATCAGCCCCAGCATTTT
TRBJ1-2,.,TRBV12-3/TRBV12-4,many,CASSLDREDGYTF,TGTGCCAGCAGTTTAGACAGGGAGGATGGCTACACCTTC
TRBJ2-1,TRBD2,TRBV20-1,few,CSAREGGTDEQFF,TGCAGTGCTAGAGAGGGGGGGACGGATGAGCAGTTCTTC
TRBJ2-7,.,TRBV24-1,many,CATSDLGKAGLYYEQYF,TGTGCCACCAGTGATTTGGGGAAAGCAGGACTCTACTACGAGCAGTACTTC
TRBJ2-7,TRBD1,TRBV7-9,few,CASSRPGQRDYEQYF,TGTGCCAGCAGCCGACCGGGACAGAGAGACTACGAGCAGTACTTC
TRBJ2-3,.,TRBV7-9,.,CASSLPNGGGGTDTQYF,TGTGCCAGCAGCCTCCCTAACGGGGGTGGCGGCACAGATACGCAGTATTTT
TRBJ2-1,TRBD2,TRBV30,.,CAWVVSSGGGNEQFF,TGTGCCTGGGTAGTCTCTAGCGGGGGGGGCAATGAGCAGTTCTTC
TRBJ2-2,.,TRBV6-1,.,CASSRSGAKTGELFF,TGTGCCAGCAGCCGATCGGGGGCGAAAACCGGGGAGCTGTTTTTT
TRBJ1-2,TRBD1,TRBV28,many,CASSPTPFGTGALGYTF,TGTGCCAGCAGTCCCACCCCTTTCGGGACAGGGGCTCTGGGCTACACCTTC
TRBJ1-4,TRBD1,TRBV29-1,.,CSVKGRGSEKLFF,TGCAGCGTTAAAGGCAGGGGGAGTGAAAAACTGTTTTTT
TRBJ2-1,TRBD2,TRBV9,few,CASSVASLAGGQNEQFF,TGTGCCAGCAGCGTAGCCTCTTTAGCGGGGGGGCAGAATGAGCAGTTCTTC
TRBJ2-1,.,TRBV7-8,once,CASSLTRGEQFF,TGTGCCAGCAGCTTAACTAGGGGAGAGCAGTTCTTC
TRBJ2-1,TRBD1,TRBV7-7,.,CASSLARTGGPYYNEQFF,TGTGCTAGCAGCTTAGCCCGGACAGGGGGACCCTACTACAATGAGCAGTTCTTC
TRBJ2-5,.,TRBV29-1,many,CSVEEPTGKETQYF,TGCAGCGTTGAGGAACCCACAGGGAAGGAGACCCAGTACTTC
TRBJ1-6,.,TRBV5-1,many,CASSLRNSGLDNSPLHF,TGCGCCAGCAGCTTGCGTAACTCGGGACTGGACAATTCACCCCTCCACTTT
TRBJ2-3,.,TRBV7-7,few,CASSLVTETDTQYF,TGTGCTAGCAGCTTAGTCACGGAAACAGATACGCAGTATTTT
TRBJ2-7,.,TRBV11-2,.,CASSLVPTLALSSYEQYF,TGTGCCAGCAGCTTAGTCCCCACCCTAGCGCTTAGCTCCTACGAGCAGTACTTC
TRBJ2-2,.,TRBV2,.,CASTQRGELFF,TGTGCCAGCACCCAAAGAGGGGAGCTGTTTTTT
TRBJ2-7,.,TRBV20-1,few,CSARDETDYSTEQYF,TGCAGTGCTAGAGATGAGACAGACTACTCTACTGAGCAGTACTTC
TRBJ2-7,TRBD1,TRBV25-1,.,CASEGDRGIYEQYF,TGTGCCAGCGAGGGGGACAGGGGAATCTACGAGCAGTACTTC
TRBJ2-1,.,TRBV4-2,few,CASSPSEDITYNEQFF,TGTGCCAGCAGCCCGTCCGAAGATATTACCTACAATGAGCAGTTCTTC
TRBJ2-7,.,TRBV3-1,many,CASSQDGVGYEQYF,TGTGCCAGCAGCCAAGATGGGGTGGGCTACGAGCAGTACTTC
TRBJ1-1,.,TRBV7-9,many,CASSFQGRGTEAFF,TGTGCCAGCAGCTTTCAGGGACGAGGAACTGAAGCTTTCTTT
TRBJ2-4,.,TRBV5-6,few,CASSETPLAKNIQYF,TGTGCCAGCAGCGAAACGCCCTTAGCCAAAAACATTCAGTACTTC
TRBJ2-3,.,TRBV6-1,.,CTSSQGGPDTQYF,TGTACCAGCAGCCAAGGGGGGCCAGATACGCAGTATTTT
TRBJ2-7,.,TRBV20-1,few,CSAWGTVEGEQYF,TGCAGTGCTTGGGGGACGGTGGAGGGCGAGCAGTACTTC
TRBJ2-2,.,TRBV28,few,CAINSQGVTGELFF,TGTGCCATTAACTCCCAAGGGGTCACCGGGGAGCTGTTTTTT